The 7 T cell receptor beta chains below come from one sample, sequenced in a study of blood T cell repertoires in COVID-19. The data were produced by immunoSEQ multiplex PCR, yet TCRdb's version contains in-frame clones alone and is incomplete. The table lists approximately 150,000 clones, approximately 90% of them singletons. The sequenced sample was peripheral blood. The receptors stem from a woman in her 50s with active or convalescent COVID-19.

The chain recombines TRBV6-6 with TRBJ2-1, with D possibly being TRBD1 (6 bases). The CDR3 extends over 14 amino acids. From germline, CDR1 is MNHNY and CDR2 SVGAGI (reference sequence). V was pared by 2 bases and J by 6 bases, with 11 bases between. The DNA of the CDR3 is TGTGCCAGCAGTTACGGTACAGGGAGCAATGAGCAGTTCTTC. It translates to CASSYGTGSNEQFF.

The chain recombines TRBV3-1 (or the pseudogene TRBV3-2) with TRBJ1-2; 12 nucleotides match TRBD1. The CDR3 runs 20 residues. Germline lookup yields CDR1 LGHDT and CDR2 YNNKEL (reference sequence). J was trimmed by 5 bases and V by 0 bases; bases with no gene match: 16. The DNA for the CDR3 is TGTGCCAGCAGCCAAGATATAGGTCGGGACAGGGGGCACCGCGGATATGGCTACACCTTC. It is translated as CASSQDIGRDRGHRGYGYTF.

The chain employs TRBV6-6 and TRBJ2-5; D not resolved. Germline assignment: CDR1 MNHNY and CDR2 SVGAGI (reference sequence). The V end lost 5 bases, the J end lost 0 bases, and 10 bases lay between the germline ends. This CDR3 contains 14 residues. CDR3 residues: CASSPVPYQETQYF. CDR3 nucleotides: TGTGCCAGCAGTCCGGTACCGTACCAAGAGACCCAGTACTTC.

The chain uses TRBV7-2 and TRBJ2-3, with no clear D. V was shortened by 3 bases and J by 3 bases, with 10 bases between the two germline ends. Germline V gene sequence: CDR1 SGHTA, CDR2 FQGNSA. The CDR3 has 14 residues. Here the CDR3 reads CASSLILSTDTQYF. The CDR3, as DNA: TGTGCCAGCAGCTTGATTCTGAGTACAGATACGCAGTATTTT. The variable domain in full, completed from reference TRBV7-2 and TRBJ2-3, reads GAGVSQSPSNKVTEKGKDVELRCDPISGHTALYWYRQSLGQGLEFLIYFQGNSAPDKSGLPSDRFSAERTGGSVSTLTIQRTQQEDSAVYLCASSLILSTDTQYFGPGTRLTVL.

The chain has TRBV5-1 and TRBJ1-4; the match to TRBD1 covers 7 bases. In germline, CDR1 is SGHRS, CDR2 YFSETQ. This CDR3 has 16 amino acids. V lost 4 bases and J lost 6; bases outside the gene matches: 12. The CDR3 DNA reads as TGCGCCAGCAGCCCGAAAAACAGGGGATGCGATGAAAAACTGTTTTTT. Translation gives CASSPKNRGCDEKLFF. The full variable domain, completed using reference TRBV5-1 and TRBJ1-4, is KAGVTQTPRYLIKTRGQQVTLSCSPISGHRSVSWYQQTPGQGLQFLFEYFSETQRNKGNFPGRFSGRQFSNSRSEMNVSTLELGDSALYLCASSPKNRGCDEKLFFGSGTQLSVL.

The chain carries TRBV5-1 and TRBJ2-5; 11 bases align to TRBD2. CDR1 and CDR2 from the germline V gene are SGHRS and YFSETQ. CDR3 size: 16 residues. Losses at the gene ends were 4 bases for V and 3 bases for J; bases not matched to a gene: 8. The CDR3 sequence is CASSPTSGGLEETQYF. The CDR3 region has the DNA TGCGCCAGCAGCCCTACTAGCGGGGGTCTCGAAGAGACCCAGTACTTC.

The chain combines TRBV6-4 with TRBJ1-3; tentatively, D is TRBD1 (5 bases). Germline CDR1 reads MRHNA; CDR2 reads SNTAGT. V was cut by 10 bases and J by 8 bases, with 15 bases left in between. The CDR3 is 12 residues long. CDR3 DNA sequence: TGTGCCACCCCGGGACTCCCGGACACCATATATTTT. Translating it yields CATPGLPDTIYF.